The 32 T cell receptor beta chains below were found in one sample sequenced in a study of blood T cell repertoires in COVID-19. Profiling relied on immunoSEQ multiplex PCR, and the TCRdb table lists in-frame clones only, not all of them. The sample includes just over 300,000 clones, 80% to 90% seen only once; the top ten take 8% to 9.5%. The sequencing input was PBMCs or T cells enriched from blood (not recorded which). These receptors were obtained from a woman between 18 and 30 years old who had recovered from COVID-19.

V usage is TRBV10-3 and J usage is TRBJ2-7, with 13 bases aligning to TRBD2. V lost 3 bases and J lost 3; bases outside the gene matches: 2. Germline V gene lookup returns CDR1 ENHRY and CDR2 SYGVKD. This CDR3 spans 15 amino acids. The CDR3 here is CAISERLAGGYEQYF. The DNA for the CDR3 is TGTGCCATCAGTGAACGACTAGCGGGGGGCTACGAGCAGTACTTC.

This chain joins TRBV10-3 and TRBJ1-1; D may be TRBD1 (6 bases). There are 16 residues in the CDR3. V was pared by 6 bases and J by 4 bases, with 21 bases between. Germline V lookup: CDR1 ENHRY, CDR2 SYGVKD. In nucleotides, the CDR3 is TGTGCCATCAGGGGGGGGCAGGGACTATTAGGCACTGAAGCTTTCTTT. It codes for CAIRGGQGLLGTEAFF.

This sequence joins TRBV5-1 and TRBJ2-1; 11 bases are a match to TRBD2. With V trimmed by 0 bases and J by 10 bases, 6 bases remained unmatched. Germline V gene lookup returns CDR1 SGHRS and CDR2 YFSETQ. There are 15 residues in the CDR3. The CDR3 DNA sequence: TGCGCCAGCAGCTTGGGGCTAGCGGGAGGCCAGGAGCAGTTCTTC. It translates to CASSLGLAGGQEQFF.

The chain links TRBV4-1 to TRBJ2-4; D remains unclear. Deletions cut 1 base from V and 0 bases from J, with 13 bases between. This CDR3 is 17 amino acids long. Per the germline V gene, CDR1 is MGHRA and CDR2 is YSYEKL. This chain's CDR3 is CASSQVWASVAKNIQYF. The CDR3 DNA follows: TGCGCCAGCAGCCAAGTTTGGGCGTCCGTAGCCAAAAACATTCAGTACTTC.

V is TRBV15 and J is TRBJ1-5; D uncertain. Per the germline V gene, CDR1 is LNHNV and CDR2 is YYDKDF (reference sequence). The CDR3 spans 16 residues. Trimming cost V 0 bases and J 2 bases, with 11 bases left between them. The chain's CDR3 is CATSRDRGAGNQPQHF. The CDR3 nucleotides are TGTGCCACCAGCAGAGATCGGGGTGCTGGCAATCAGCCCCAGCATTTT.

J is TRBJ2-5 and V is TRBV4-3; no firm D call. The CDR3 is 16 amino acids. Germline CDR1 and CDR2: LGHNA and YSLEER. V lost 0 bases to trimming and J lost 1 base, with 12 bases between them. CDR3: CASSQEAAPLQETQYF. For the CDR3, the DNA is TGCGCCAGCAGCCAAGAAGCCGCGCCACTCCAAGAGACCCAGTACTTC.

The J gene is TRBJ1-1, the V gene TRBV7-6, with a weak D call TRBD1 (5 bases). The CDR3 runs to 14 residues. V lost 4 bases to trimming and J lost 1 base, with 10 bases between them. From germline, CDR1 is SGHVS and CDR2 FNYEAQ. The CDR3 DNA reads TGTGCCAGCAGCTCGACAGTTGAGAACACTGAAGCTTTCTTT. Translating gives CASSSTVENTEAFF.

In DNA, the CDR3 is TGCAGTGCTAGTAGTAGCGGGAGACTGGGTGAGCAGTTCTTC. Protein: CSASSSGRLGEQFF. The V gene is TRBV20-1, the J gene TRBJ2-1; the match to TRBD2 covers 9 bases. After removal of 3 bases from V and 9 bases from J, the junction contained 9 bases not matched to a gene. The CDR3 runs to 14 residues. Germline values: CDR1 DFQATT, CDR2 SNEGSKA (reference sequence).

On this clone: Other DNA sequences in this specimen translate into the identical CDR3. V usage is TRBV28 and J usage is TRBJ1-5, with unresolved D. CDR3 length: 13 amino acids. The V gene's germline CDR1 is MDHEN and CDR2 SYDVKM. V was cut by 6 bases and J by 4 bases, with 10 bases left in between. The CDR3 DNA sequence: TGTGCCAGCAGCCGGACTGTGAATCAGCCCCAGCATTTT. Amino acid sequence: CASSRTVNQPQHF.

This chain joins TRBV10-3 and TRBJ2-1, with TRBD2 identical over 12 bases. Per germline, CDR1 ENHRY and CDR2 SYGVKD. CDR3 length: 19 amino acids. Trimming cost V 2 bases and J 0 bases; bases outside gene matches: 8. CDR3 bases: TGTGCCATCAGTGAGAAGGCTAGCGGGGGGGGAAGCTCCTACAATGAGCAGTTCTTC. Translating gives CAISEKASGGGSSYNEQFF.

The chain uses TRBV10-3 and TRBJ2-5; TRBD1 matches 7 bases. This CDR3 is built from 13 residues. Germline V gives CDR1 ENHRY, CDR2 SYGVKD. J was trimmed by 1 base and V by 10 bases; bases with no gene match: 6. The CDR3 loop reads CATTAGGQETQYF. Here the CDR3 DNA reads TGTGCCACCACCGCAGGGGGCCAAGAGACCCAGTACTTC.

V is TRBV10-3 and J is TRBJ2-5; D is uncertain. CDR1 and CDR2 (germline): ENHRY, SYGVKD. The CDR3 covers 13 residues. Trimming stripped 2 bases from V and 5 bases from J, with 9 bases between. The CDR3 sequence is CAISEGQAETQYF. CDR3 sequence (DNA): TGTGCCATCAGTGAGGGCCAGGCCGAGACCCAGTACTTC.

The chain couples TRBV27 to TRBJ2-1; 7 bases align to TRBD1. CDR1 is MNHEY and CDR2 is SMNVEV in the germline V gene (reference sequence). The CDR3 extends over 14 amino acids. With V trimmed by 6 bases and J by 6 bases, 8 bases remained unmatched. CDR3 region: CASRLDRDPNEQFF. For the CDR3, the DNA is TGTGCCAGCAGATTAGACAGGGACCCCAATGAGCAGTTCTTC.

The chain couples TRBV20-1 to TRBJ2-1, with TRBD2 matching over 7 bases. The CDR3 covers 10 residues. The germline V gene encodes CDR1 DFQATT and CDR2 SNEGSKA (reference sequence). The CDR3 region is CSLGGDEQFF. DNA of the CDR3: TGCAGCCTGGGGGGGGATGAGCAGTTCTTC.

The chain has TRBV24-1 and TRBJ1-2, with 8 bases lining up with TRBD1. V lost 7 bases to trimming and J lost 3 bases; unmatched junction nucleotides: 6. The length of the CDR3 is 14 residues. Germline CDR1 is KGHDR and CDR2 is SFDVKD. CDR3 region: CATSSRGRDYGYTF. CDR3 bases: TGTGCCACCAGCTCCAGGGGGCGCGACTATGGCTACACCTTC.

This clone was recorded once. The CDR3 region has the DNA TGTGCCAGTAAACTTGGGGGCGGCTACACCTTC. Encoded protein: CASKLGGGYTF. The chain joins TRBV19 to TRBJ1-2; weak D call: TRBD1 (6 bases). V shed 7 bases and J shed 8 bases, with 11 bases lying between them. The length of the CDR3 is 11 residues. From germline, CDR1 is LNHDA and CDR2 SQIVND (reference sequence).

This clone was seen more than once but under ten times. In DNA, the CDR3 is TGTGCCAGCTCACCGTTCAAAAGCACAGATACGCAGTATTTT. As protein: CASSPFKSTDTQYF. The V and J genes are TRBV18 and TRBJ2-3; D not resolved. The CDR3 covers 14 residues. V was shortened by 3 bases and J by 0 bases, with 7 bases between the two germline ends. Per germline, CDR1 KGHSH and CDR2 LQKENI.

The rearrangement uses TRBV5-4 and TRBJ2-2, with D possibly matching TRBD2 (5 bases). V dropped 8 bases and J dropped 1 base, with 12 bases sitting between them. The germline CDR1 and CDR2 sequences are SGHNT and YYREEE (reference sequence). The CDR3 spans 14 residues. The CDR3 loop reads CASTGSLNTGELFF. The CDR3 DNA reads TGTGCCAGTACGGGGAGTTTGAACACCGGGGAGCTGTTTTTT.

The sample holds one count of this clone. The chain links TRBV4-3 to TRBJ1-4; D possibly corresponds to TRBD1 (5 bases). This CDR3 is 15 amino acids long. The germline gives CDR1 LGHNA, CDR2 YSLEER. V lost 0 bases and J lost 8, with 13 bases in between. In DNA, the CDR3 is TGCGCCAGCAGCCAAGACGGATTGGGGCCGGAAAAACTGTTTTTT. This codes for CASSQDGLGPEKLFF.

The rearrangement joins TRBV4-3 to TRBJ2-5; the D gene is possibly TRBD2 (5 bases). The CDR3 has 13 residues. Germline V lookup: CDR1 LGHNA, CDR2 YSLEER. Between the trimmed V and J ends, which lost 4 bases and 5 bases, there was a span of 11 bases. This CDR3 reads CASSPNRRETQYF. CDR3 nucleotide sequence: TGCGCCAGCAGCCCGAACCGGAGGGAGACCCAGTACTTC.

This chain uses TRBV7-8 with TRBJ1-4; D is unresolved. The CDR3 runs to 13 residues. Trimming stripped 1 base from V and 5 bases from J, with 5 bases between. The germline CDR1 and CDR2 sequences are SGHVS and FQNEAQ. CDR3 sequence reads: CASSLVANEKLFF. The CDR3 DNA reads as TGTGCCAGCAGCTTAGTAGCAAATGAAAAACTGTTTTTT.

The rearrangement uses TRBV18 and TRBJ2-7; TRBD1 might be the D (6 bases). In germline, CDR1 is KGHSH, CDR2 LQKENI. The CDR3 has 19 residues. The V gene lost 3 bases and the J gene lost 3 bases, with 27 bases spanning the gap. For the CDR3, the DNA is TGTGCCAGCTCACCTACCAGGGGTAAAAACAGTTTAGGGTTCTACGAGCAGTACTTC. Its protein is CASSPTRGKNSLGFYEQYF.

The V call is TRBV30, the J call TRBJ1-2; tentatively, D is TRBD1 (6 bases). The CDR3 is 13 amino acids. Germline V lookup: CDR1 GTSNPN, CDR2 SVGIG (reference sequence). V lost 5 bases to trimming and J lost 4 bases, with 14 bases between them. This CDR3 reads CAWGRGLIYGYTF. DNA of the CDR3: TGTGCCTGGGGCAGGGGACTAATCTATGGCTACACCTTC.

This chain links TRBV27 with TRBJ2-7; D possibly corresponds to TRBD1 (6 bases). Germline V gene lookup returns CDR1 MNHEY and CDR2 SMNVEV (reference sequence). V was clipped by 2 bases and J by 2 bases, with 13 bases between them. The CDR3 totals 15 residues. The CDR3 sequence: CASSLVQGRAYEQYF. The CDR3 DNA is TGTGCCAGCAGTTTAGTACAGGGTCGCGCCTACGAGCAGTACTTC.

The rearrangement uses TRBV7-2 and TRBJ1-2; D remains ambiguous. Germline V lookup: CDR1 SGHTA, CDR2 FQGNSA. Trimming took 1 base from V and 5 from J, leaving 11 bases between them. The CDR3 loop spans 14 amino acids. The CDR3, as DNA: TGTGCCAGCAGCTTAGGTATGACTGGATATGGCTACACCTTC. Amino acids: CASSLGMTGYGYTF.

The chain couples TRBV29-1 to TRBJ1-2, with TRBD1 as a possible D gene (5 bases). Germline CDR1 is SQVTM and CDR2 is ANQGSEA. The CDR3 runs 13 residues. The ends were cut back, 7 bases at V and 4 bases at J, with 16 bases in the middle. The CDR3 bases are TGCAGCGGCGACAGCCTGTTAGGCTATGGCTACACCTTC. Its protein product is CSGDSLLGYGYTF.

V gene TRBV28 combines with J gene TRBJ1-1; the match to TRBD1 covers 9 bases. Germline CDR1 MDHEN, CDR2 SYDVKM. There are 14 residues in the CDR3. After removal of 6 bases from V and 5 bases from J, the junction contained 7 bases not matched to a gene. CDR3 protein: CASSSTTGGTEAFF. The DNA of the CDR3 is TGTGCCAGCAGCTCCACGACAGGGGGGACTGAAGCTTTCTTT. The complete variable domain, with remaining parts taken from reference TRBV28 and TRBJ1-1, reads DVKVTQSSRYLVKRTGEKVFLECVQDMDHENMFWYRQDPGLGLRLIYFSYDVKMKEKGDIPEGYSVSREKKERFSLILESASTNQTSMYLCASSSTTGGTEAFFGQGTRLTVV.

The gene calls are TRBV2 and TRBJ2-1, with 9 bases aligning to TRBD2. CDR1 is SNHLY, CDR2 FYNNEI, per germline. Trimming cost V 3 bases and J 7 bases; bases outside gene matches: 7. The CDR3 contains 15 residues. The CDR3: CASSELAGSGNEQFF. The CDR3 nucleotides are TGTGCCAGCAGTGAGCTAGCGGGGTCCGGGAATGAGCAGTTCTTC. Filled out from reference TRBV2 and TRBJ2-1, the complete variable domain reads EPEVTQTPSHQVTQMGQEVILRCVPISNHLYFYWYRQILGQKVEFLVSFYNNEISEKSEIFDDQFSVERPDGSNFTLKIRSTKLEDSAMYFCASSELAGSGNEQFFGPGTRLTVL.

This chain links TRBV5-4 with TRBJ1-1, with D possibly TRBD1 on 6 matching bases. Trimming left V 4 bases short and J 6 bases short, with 16 bases between. Germline CDR1 SGHNT, CDR2 YYREEE (reference sequence). The length of the CDR3 is 14 residues. For the CDR3, the DNA is TGTGCCAGCAGCCCGGGGGGAGGGGGACCTGAAGCTTTCTTT. It codes for CASSPGGGGPEAFF.

The genes are TRBV13 and TRBJ2-7; 8 bases map to TRBD1. Trimming cost V 6 bases and J 6 bases; bases outside gene matches: 10. The CDR3 loop spans 14 amino acids. CDR1 and CDR2 (germline): PRHDT, FYEKMQ (reference sequence). CDR3 residues: CASSQTGTGVEQYF. In DNA form, the CDR3 reads TGTGCCAGCAGTCAAACCGGGACAGGCGTCGAGCAGTACTTC.

This chain uses TRBV7-3 with TRBJ2-4; the match to TRBD2 covers 11 bases. This CDR3 has 16 residues. Germline CDR1 SGHTA, CDR2 FQGTGA. Trimming took 4 bases from V and 6 from J; bases not matched to a gene: 8. The CDR3 region has the DNA TGTGCCAGCAGCTCCCGTAGCGGGGGGGCTGGAAACATTCAGTACTTC. As protein: CASSSRSGGAGNIQYF.

This clone was observed a single time. CDR3 nucleotides: TGTGCCAGCAGTCCCGGGTCTGGCTACACCTTC. The encoded protein is CASSPGSGYTF. The chain links TRBV6-2 or TRBV6-3 to TRBJ1-2; no clear D gene. The CDR3 totals 11 residues. Germline CDR1 MNHEY, CDR2 SVGEGT. Trimming pared 5 bases from V and 7 bases from J, leaving 8 bases between.